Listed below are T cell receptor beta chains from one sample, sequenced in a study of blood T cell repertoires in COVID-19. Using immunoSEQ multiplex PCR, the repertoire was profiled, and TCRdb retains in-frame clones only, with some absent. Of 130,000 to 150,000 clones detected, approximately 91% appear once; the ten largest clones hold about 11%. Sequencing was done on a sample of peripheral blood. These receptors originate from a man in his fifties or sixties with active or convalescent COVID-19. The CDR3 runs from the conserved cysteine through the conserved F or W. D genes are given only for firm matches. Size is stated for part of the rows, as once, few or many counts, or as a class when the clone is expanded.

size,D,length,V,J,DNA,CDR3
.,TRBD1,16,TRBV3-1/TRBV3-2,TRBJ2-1,TGTGCCAGCAGTCCGATGGCAGGGGGTGTTCGGAATGAGCAGTTCTTC,CASSPMAGGVRNEQFF
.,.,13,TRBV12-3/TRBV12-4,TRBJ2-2,TGTGCCAGCAGCGGGAGAGGGACCGGGGAGCTGTTTTTT,CASSGRGTGELFF
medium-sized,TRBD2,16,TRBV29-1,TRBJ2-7,TGCAGCGTTGAAGTCTCCATAGCGGGAGGGCGGTACGAGCAGTACTTC,CSVEVSIAGGRYEQYF
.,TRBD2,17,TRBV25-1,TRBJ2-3,TGTGCCAGCAGTGAATCCCGACTAGCGGGAGGAGGAGATACGCAGTATTTT,CASSESRLAGGGDTQYF
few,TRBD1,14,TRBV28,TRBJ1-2,TGTGCCAGCAGTTCTCTTCCAGGGGGCTATGGCTACACCTTC,CASSSLPGGYGYTF
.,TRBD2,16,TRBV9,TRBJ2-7,TGTGCCAGCAGCCTTTACGATAGCGGGAGCTCCTACGAGCAGTACTTC,CASSLYDSGSSYEQYF
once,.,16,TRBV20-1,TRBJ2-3,TGCAGTGCTAGTAGGGCGCAGGGGGGTCCCACAGATACGCAGTATTTT,CSASRAQGGPTDTQYF
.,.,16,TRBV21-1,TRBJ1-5,TGTGCCAGCAGCAAAGACGAGAAGGGGGAAGATCAGCCCCAGCATTTT,CASSKDEKGEDQPQHF
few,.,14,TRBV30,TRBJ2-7,TGTGCCTGGGCTGTTAGCGGTAAAGCCTACGAGCAGTACTTC,CAWAVSGKAYEQYF
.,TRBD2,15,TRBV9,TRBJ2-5,TGTGCCAGCAGCGTAGGGGCGGGAGGGGCAGAGACCCAGTACTTC,CASSVGAGGAETQYF
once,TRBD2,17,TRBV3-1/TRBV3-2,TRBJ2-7,TGTGCCAGCAGCCAAGCAGGAAGCGGGAGTTTTTCCTACGAGCAGTACTTC,CASSQAGSGSFSYEQYF
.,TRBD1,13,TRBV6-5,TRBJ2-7,TGTGCCAGCAGTCCGGGACAGGGAGGCGAGCAGTACTTC,CASSPGQGGEQYF
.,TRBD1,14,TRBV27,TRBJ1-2,TGTGCCAGCAGTGGGCACAGGGGCTTAGGTGGCTACACCTTC,CASSGHRGLGGYTF
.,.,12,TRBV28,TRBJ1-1,TGTGCCAGCAGTTTGGGGCAAGGGGAAGCTTTCTTT,CASSLGQGEAFF
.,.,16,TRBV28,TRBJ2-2,TGTGCCAGCAGAGCTCAGCCGGGTCCTAACACCGGGGAGCTGTTTTTT,CASRAQPGPNTGELFF
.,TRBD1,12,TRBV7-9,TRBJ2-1,TGTGCCAGCAGAGCGAACAGGGGTGAGCAGTTCTTC,CASRANRGEQFF
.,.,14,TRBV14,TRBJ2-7,TGTGCCAGCAGCCAAGGTTTAGGACTCTACGAGCAGTACTTC,CASSQGLGLYEQYF
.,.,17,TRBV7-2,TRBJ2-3,TGTGCCAGCAGCTTAGCCCCTCCGGGGGGCGGGACAGATACGCAGTATTTT,CASSLAPPGGGTDTQYF
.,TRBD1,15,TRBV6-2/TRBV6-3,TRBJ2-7,TGTGCCAGCAGTTACTTTGGACAGGGCCTCGGCGAGCAGTACTTC,CASSYFGQGLGEQYF
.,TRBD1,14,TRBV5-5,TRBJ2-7,TGTGCCAGCAGCAAATCAGGGGGCCCTTACGAGCAGTACTTC,CASSKSGGPYEQYF
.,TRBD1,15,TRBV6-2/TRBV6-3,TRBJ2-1,TGTGCCAGCAGCTCCCGGACAGGGGGTTACAATGAGCAGTTCTTC,CASSSRTGGYNEQFF
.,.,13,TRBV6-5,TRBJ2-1,TGTGCCAGCATGGGGGGTAGCTACAATGAGCAGTTCTTC,CASMGGSYNEQFF
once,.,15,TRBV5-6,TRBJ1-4,TGTGCCAGCAGCCTGAGGGGAGGGCAGAAGGAAAAACTGTTTTTT,CASSLRGGQKEKLFF
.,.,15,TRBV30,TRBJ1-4,TGTGCCTGGAGCCTTTCAGGCTCCATACGGGAAAAACTGTTTTTT,CAWSLSGSIREKLFF
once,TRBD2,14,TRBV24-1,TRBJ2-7,TGTGCCACCAGTGATGTAGCGGGATCCTACGAGCAGTACTTC,CATSDVAGSYEQYF
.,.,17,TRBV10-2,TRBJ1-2,TGCGCCAGCAGTGAGTCCCTGGCCGGACACTTTAACTATGGCTACACCTTC,CASSESLAGHFNYGYTF
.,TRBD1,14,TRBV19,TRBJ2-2,TGTGCCAGTAGGACTAAGGGGGCCGACGGGGAGCTGTTTTTT,CASRTKGADGELFF
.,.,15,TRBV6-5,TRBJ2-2,TGTGCCAGCAATCCACAGGTTGCGAACACCGGGGAGCTGTTTTTT,CASNPQVANTGELFF
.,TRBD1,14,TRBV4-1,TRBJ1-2,TGCGCCAGCAGCCAAGGTTGGGACAGTGGCGGCTACACCTTC,CASSQGWDSGGYTF
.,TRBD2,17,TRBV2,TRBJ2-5,TGTGCCAGCAGAGACCCCGGACTAGCGGCAACACGAGAGACCCAGTACTTC,CASRDPGLAATRETQYF
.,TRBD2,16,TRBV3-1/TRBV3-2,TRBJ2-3,TGTGCCAGCAGCCAAGATGGGGCTAGCGGGAGCGATACGCAGTATTTT,CASSQDGASGSDTQYF
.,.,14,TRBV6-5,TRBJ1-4,TGTGCCAGCAGTTTCAGGGGAAAGAATGAAAAACTGTTTTTT,CASSFRGKNEKLFF
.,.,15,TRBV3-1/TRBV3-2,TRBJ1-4,TGTGCCAGCAGCCAGGAGAAAATAACTAATGAAAAACTGTTTTTT,CASSQEKITNEKLFF
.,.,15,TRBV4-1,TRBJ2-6,TGCGCCAGCAGCCAGGGACTCTCTGGGGCCAACGTCCTGACTTTC,CASSQGLSGANVLTF
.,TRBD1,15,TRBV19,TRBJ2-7,TGTGCCAGTAGGTCACCGGGACAGGGTAGTAATGAGCAGTACTTC,CASRSPGQGSNEQYF
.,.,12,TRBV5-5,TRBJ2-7,TGTGCCAGCAGCTTAAGAGCCTACGAGCAGTACTTC,CASSLRAYEQYF
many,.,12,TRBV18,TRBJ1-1,TGTGCCAGCTCACCAGGGCAGCTACAAGCTTTCTTT,CASSPGQLQAFF
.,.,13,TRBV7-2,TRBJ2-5,TGTGCCAGCAGCTTAAGGAGGGGAGAGACCCAGTACTTC,CASSLRRGETQYF
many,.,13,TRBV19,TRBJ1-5,TGTGCCAGTAGCCAGGGACACAATCAGCCCCAGCATTTT,CASSQGHNQPQHF
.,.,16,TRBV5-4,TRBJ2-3,TGTGCCAGCAGCTTGGTGGCAGGGCCACGGACAGATACGCAGTATTTT,CASSLVAGPRTDTQYF
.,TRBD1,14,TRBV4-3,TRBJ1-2,TGCGCCAGCAGCCAGGGACAGCCATCCTATGGCTACACCTTC,CASSQGQPSYGYTF
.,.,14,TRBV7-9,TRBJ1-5,TGTGCCAGCAGTTTGTCAGGGGGCAATCAGCCCCAGCATTTT,CASSLSGGNQPQHF
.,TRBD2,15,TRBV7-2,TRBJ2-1,TGTGCCAGCAGCCTACTAGCGGGACGCTACAATGAGCAGTTCTTC,CASSLLAGRYNEQFF
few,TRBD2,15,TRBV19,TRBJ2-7,TGTGCCAGTACCACCACTAGCGGAGCGCCCTACGAGCAGTACTTC,CASTTTSGAPYEQYF
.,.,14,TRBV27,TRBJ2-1,TGTGCCAGCAGTTTAAAAGGTAGCCTCAATGAGCAGTTCTTC,CASSLKGSLNEQFF
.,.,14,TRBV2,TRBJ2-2,TGTGCCAGCAGGTTGGACAGTAACACCGGGGAGCTGTTTTTT,CASRLDSNTGELFF
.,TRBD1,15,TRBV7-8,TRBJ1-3,TGTGCCAGCAGCCGGGACAGCCTAAGCGGAAACACCATATATTTT,CASSRDSLSGNTIYF
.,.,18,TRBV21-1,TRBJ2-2,TGTGCCAGCAGCATTTGCGGTGGAGGGGTTGGAGTGACCGGGGAGCTGTTTTTT,CASSICGGGVGVTGELFF
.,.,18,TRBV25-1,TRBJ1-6,TGTGCCAGCAGCGATACCCCTAACACAGGGATTTATAATTCACCCCTCCACTTT,CASSDTPNTGIYNSPLHF
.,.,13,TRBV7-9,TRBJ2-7,TGTGCCAGCAGCTTGAGTCTCTCCTACGAGCAGTACTTC,CASSLSLSYEQYF